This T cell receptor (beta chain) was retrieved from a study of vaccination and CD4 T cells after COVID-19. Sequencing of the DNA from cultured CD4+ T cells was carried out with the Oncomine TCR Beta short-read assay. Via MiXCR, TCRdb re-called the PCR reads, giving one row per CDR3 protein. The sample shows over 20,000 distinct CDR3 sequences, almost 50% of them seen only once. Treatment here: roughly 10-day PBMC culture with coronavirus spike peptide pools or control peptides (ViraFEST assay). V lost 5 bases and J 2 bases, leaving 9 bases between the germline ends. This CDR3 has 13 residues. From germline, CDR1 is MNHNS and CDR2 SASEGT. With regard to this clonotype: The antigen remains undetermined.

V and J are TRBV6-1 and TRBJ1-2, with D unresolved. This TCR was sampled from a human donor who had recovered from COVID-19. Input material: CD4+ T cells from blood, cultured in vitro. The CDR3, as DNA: TGTGCCAGCAGTACGAATGCGAACTATGGCTACACCTTC. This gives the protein CASSTNANYGYTF.